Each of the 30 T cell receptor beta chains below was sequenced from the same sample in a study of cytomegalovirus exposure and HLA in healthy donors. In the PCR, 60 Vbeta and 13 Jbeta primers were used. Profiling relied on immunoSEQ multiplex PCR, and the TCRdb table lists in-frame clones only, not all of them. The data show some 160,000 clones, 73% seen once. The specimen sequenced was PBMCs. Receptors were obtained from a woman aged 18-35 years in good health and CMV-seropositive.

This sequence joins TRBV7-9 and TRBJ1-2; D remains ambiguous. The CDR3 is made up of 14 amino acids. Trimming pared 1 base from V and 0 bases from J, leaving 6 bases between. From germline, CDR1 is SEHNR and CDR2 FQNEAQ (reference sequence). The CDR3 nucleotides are TGTGCCAGCAGCTTAGGCGAGGCTAACTATGGCTACACCTTC. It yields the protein CASSLGEANYGYTF.

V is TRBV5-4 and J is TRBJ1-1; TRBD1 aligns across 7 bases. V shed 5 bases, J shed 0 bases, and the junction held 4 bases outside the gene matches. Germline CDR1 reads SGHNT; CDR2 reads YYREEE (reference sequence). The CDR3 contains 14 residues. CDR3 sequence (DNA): TGTGCCAGCAGGGACAGGAACCTGAACACTGAAGCTTTCTTT. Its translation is CASRDRNLNTEAFF.

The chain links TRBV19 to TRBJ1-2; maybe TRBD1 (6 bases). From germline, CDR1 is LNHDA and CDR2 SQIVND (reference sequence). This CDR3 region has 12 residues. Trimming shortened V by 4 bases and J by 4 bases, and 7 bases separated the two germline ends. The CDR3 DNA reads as TGTGCCAGTAGTAGGGGGCTCTATGGCTACACCTTC. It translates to CASSRGLYGYTF.

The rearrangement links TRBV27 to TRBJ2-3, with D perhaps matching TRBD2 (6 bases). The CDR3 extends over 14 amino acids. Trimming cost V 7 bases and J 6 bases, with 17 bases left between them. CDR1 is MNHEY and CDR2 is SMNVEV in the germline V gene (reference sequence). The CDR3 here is CASTYLGGADTQYF. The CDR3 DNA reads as TGTGCCAGCACCTACTTGGGGGGAGCGGATACGCAGTATTTT.

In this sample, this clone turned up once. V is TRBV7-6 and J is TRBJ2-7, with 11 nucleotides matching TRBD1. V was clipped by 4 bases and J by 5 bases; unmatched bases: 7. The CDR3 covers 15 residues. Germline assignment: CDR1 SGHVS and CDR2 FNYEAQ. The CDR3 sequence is CASSSGQGVIDEQYF. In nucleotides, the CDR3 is TGTGCCAGCAGCTCGGGACAGGGGGTGATCGACGAGCAGTACTTC.

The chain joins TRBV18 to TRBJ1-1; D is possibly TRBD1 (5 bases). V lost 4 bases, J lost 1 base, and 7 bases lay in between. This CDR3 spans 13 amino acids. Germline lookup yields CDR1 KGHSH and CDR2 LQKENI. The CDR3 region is CASSRTTNTEAFF. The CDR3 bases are TGTGCCAGCTCACGGACAACGAACACTGAAGCTTTCTTT. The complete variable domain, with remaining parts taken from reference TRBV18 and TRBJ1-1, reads NAGVMQNPRHLVRRRGQEARLRCSPMKGHSHVYWYRQLPEEGLKFMVYLQKENIIDESGMPKERFSAEFPKEGPSILRIQQVVRGDSAAYFCASSRTTNTEAFFGQGTRLTVV.

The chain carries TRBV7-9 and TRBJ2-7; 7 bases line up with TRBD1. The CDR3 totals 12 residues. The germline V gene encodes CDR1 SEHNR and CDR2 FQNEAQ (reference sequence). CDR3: CSIEGASYEQYF. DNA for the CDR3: TGTTCCATCGAGGGGGCCTCCTACGAGCAGTACTTC.

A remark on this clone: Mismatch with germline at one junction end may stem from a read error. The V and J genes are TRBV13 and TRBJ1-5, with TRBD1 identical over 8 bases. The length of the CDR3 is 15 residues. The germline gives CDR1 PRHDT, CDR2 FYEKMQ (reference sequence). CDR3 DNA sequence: TGTGCCAGCAGCTTAGGCGGACAGGGCAACCAGCCCCAGCATTTT. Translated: CASSLGGQGNQPQHF.

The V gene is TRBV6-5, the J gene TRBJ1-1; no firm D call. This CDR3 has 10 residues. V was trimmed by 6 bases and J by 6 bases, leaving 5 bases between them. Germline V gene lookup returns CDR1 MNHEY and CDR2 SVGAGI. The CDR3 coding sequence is TGTGCCAGCAGAGGAGCTGAAGCTTTCTTT. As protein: CASRGAEAFF.

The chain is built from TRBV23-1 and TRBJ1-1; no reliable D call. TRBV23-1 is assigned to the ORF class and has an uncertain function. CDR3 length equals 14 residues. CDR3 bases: TGCGCTAAGGGAGGGAACCACATGAACACTGAAGCTTTCTTT. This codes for CAKGGNHMNTEAFF.

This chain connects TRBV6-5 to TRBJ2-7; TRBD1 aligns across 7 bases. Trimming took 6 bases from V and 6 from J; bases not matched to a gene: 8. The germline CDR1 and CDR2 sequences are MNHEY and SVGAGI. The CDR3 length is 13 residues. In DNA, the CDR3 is TGTGCCAGCAGGTCCGAGACAGGGATCGAGCAGTACTTC. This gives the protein CASRSETGIEQYF.

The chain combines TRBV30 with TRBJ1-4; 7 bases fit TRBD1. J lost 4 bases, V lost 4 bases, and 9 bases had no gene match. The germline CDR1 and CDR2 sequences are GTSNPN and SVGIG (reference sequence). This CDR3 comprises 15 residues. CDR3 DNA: TGTGCCTGGAATATACAGGGGCTACTTAATGAAAAACTGTTTTTT. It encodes CAWNIQGLLNEKLFF.

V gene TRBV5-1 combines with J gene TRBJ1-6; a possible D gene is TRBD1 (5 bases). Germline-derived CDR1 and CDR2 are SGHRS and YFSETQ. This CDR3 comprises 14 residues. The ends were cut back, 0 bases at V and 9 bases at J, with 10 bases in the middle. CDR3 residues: CASSLEGMGSPLHF. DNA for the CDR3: TGCGCCAGCAGCTTGGAGGGGATGGGTTCACCCCTCCACTTT.

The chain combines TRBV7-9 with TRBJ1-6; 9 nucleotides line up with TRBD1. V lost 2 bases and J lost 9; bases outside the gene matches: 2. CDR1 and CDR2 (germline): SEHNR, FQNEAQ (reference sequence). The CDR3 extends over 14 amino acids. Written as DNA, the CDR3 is TGTGCCAGCAGCTTAACAGGGGGCGGTTCACCCCTCCACTTT. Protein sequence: CASSLTGGGSPLHF.

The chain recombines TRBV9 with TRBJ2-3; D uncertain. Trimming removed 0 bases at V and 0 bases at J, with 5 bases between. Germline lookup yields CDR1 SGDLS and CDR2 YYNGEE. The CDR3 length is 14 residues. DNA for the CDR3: TGTGCCAGCAGCGTAGGAGATAGCACAGATACGCAGTATTTT. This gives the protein CASSVGDSTDTQYF. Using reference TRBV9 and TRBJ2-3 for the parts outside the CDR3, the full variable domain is DSGVTQTPKHLITATGQRVTLRCSPRSGDLSVYWYQQSLDQGLQFLIQYYNGEERAKGNILERFSAQQFPDLHSELNLSSLELGDSALYFCASSVGDSTDTQYFGPGTRLTVL.

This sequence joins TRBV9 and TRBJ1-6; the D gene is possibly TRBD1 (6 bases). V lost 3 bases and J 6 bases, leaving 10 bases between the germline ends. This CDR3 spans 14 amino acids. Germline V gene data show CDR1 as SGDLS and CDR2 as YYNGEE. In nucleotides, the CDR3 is TGTGCCAGCAGCGCCGGGACAACTAATTCACCCCTCCACTTT. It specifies CASSAGTTNSPLHF.

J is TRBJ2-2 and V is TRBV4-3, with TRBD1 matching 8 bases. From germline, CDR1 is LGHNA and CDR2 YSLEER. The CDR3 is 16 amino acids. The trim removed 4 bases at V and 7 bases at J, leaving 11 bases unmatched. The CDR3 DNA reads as TGCGCCAGCAGCCGGTCCGGGACAGGAACGGGCGGGGAGCTGTTTTTT. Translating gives CASSRSGTGTGGELFF.

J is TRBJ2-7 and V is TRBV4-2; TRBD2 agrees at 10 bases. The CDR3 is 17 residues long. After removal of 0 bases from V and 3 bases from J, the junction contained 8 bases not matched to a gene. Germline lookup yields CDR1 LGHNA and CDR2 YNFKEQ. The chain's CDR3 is CASSQEGVAGGLYEQYF. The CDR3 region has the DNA TGTGCCAGCAGCCAAGAAGGGGTAGCGGGGGGACTCTACGAGCAGTACTTC.

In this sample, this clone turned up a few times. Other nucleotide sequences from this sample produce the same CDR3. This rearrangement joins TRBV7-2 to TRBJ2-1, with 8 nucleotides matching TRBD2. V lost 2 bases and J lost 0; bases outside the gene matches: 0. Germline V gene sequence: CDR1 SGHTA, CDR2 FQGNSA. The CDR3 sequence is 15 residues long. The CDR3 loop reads CASSLLAGSYNEQFF. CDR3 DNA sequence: TGTGCCAGCAGCTTACTAGCGGGCTCCTACAATGAGCAGTTCTTC.

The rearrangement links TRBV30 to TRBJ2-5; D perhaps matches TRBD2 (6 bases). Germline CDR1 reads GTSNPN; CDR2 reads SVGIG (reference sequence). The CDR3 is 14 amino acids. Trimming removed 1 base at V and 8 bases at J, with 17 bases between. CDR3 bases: TGTGCCTGGAGTGAGGGACTGTCGGTGGAAACCCAGTACTTC. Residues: CAWSEGLSVETQYF.

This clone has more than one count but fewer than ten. The CDR3 spells CASGRELNTEAFF. The CDR3 DNA follows: TGTGCCAGCGGCAGGGAATTGAACACTGAAGCTTTCTTT. The chain couples TRBV19 to TRBJ1-1; a weak D match, TRBD1 (5 bases). V lost 9 bases and J 0 bases, leaving 11 bases between the germline ends. Per the germline V gene, CDR1 is LNHDA and CDR2 is SQIVND (reference sequence). There are 13 residues in the CDR3. Looking up the rest from reference TRBV19 and TRBJ1-1 gives the full variable domain: DGGITQSPKYLFRKEGQNVTLSCEQNLNHDAMYWYRQDPGQGLRLIYYSQIVNDFQKGDIAEGYSVSREKKESFPLTVTSAQKNPTAFYLCASGRELNTEAFFGQGTRLTVV.

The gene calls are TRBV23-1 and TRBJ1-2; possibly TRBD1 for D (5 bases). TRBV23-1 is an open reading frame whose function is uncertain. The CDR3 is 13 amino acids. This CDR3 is CTEQGYASYGYTF. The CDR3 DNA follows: TGCACCGAGCAGGGATATGCTAGCTATGGCTACACCTTC.

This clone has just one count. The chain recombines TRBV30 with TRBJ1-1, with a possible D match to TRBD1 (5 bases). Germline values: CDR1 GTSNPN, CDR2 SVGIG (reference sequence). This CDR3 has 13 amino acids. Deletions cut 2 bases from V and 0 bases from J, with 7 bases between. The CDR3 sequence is CAWSRQMNTEAFF. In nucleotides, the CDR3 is TGTGCCTGGAGTCGACAGATGAACACTGAAGCTTTCTTT.

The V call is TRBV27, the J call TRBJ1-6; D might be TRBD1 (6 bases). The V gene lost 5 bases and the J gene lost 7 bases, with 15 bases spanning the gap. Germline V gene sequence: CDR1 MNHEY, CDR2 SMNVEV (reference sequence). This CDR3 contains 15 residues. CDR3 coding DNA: TGTGCCAGCAGTAACCGGGGCAGGGGAAATTCACCCCTCCACTTT. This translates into CASSNRGRGNSPLHF.

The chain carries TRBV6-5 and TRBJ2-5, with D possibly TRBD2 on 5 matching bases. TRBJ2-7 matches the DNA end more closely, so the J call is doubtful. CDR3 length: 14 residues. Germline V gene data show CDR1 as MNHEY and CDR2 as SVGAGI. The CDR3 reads CASSAPEGGGEQYF. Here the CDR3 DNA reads TGTGCCAGCAGTGCGCCAGAAGGCGGAGGCGAGCAGTACTTC.

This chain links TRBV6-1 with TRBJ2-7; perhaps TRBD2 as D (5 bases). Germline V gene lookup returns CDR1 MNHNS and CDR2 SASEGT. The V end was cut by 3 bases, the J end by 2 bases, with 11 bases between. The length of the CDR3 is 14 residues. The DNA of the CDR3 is TGTGCCAGCAGTGACGGACTGACCACCTACGAGCAGTACTTC. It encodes CASSDGLTTYEQYF.

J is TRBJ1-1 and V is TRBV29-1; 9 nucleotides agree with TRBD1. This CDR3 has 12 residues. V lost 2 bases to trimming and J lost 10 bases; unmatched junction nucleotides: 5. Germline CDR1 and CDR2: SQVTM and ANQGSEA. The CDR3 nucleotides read TGCAGCGTTGAATCGGAGGACAGGGGAGCTTTCTTT. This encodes CSVESEDRGAFF. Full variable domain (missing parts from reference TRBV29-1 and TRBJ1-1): SAVISQKPSRDICQRGTSLTIQCQVDSQVTMMFWYRQQPGQSLTLIATANQGSEATYESGFVIDKFPISRPNLTFSTLTVSNMSPEDSSIYLCSVESEDRGAFFGQGTRLTVV.

As DNA, the CDR3 is TGTGCCAGCAGCTACGACCAGGCTACGCAGTATTTT. As protein: CASSYDQATQYF. The chain links TRBV6-1 to TRBJ2-3; D is unresolved. The CDR3 is 12 residues long. The germline V gene has CDR1 MNHNS and CDR2 SASEGT. The V end lost 6 bases, the J end lost 8 bases, and 12 bases lay between the germline ends.

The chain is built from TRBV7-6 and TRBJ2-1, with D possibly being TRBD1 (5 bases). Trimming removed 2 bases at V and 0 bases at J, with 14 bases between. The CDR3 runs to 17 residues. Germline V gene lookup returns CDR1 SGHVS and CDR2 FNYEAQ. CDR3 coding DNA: TGTGCCAGCAGCTTAATACAGGTAGAGAGCTCCTACAATGAGCAGTTCTTC. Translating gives CASSLIQVESSYNEQFF.

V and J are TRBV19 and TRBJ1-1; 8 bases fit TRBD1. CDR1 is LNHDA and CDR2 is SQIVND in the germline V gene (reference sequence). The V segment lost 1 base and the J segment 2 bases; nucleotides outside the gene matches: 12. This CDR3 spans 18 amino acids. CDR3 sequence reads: CASSIAVGGQAVNTEAFF. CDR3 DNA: TGTGCCAGTAGTATAGCGGTAGGGGGACAGGCAGTCAACACTGAAGCTTTCTTT. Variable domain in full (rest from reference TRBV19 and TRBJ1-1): DGGITQSPKYLFRKEGQNVTLSCEQNLNHDAMYWYRQDPGQGLRLIYYSQIVNDFQKGDIAEGYSVSREKKESFPLTVTSAQKNPTAFYLCASSIAVGGQAVNTEAFFGQGTRLTVV.